A single sample gave rise to the 5 T cell receptor beta chains below, sequenced in a study of CD8+CD57+ T cells in acquired aplastic anemia (dated by TCRdb to the late 2010s). Patients chosen for sequencing had shown expansion of CD8+CD57+ cells by flow cytometry. The instrument given in TCRdb is Illumina HiSeq 2000. Profiling of TCR beta VDJ combinations and CDR3 sequences used genomic DNA as the template. TCRdb reanalyzed the raw reads on its own, using fastp at Q25 for trimming and MiXCR for clone calling, and kept in-frame beta chains. Rows matching on CDR3 protein sequence are summarized as one entry with the most common DNA and genes. In this sample the table shows some 140,000 distinct CDR3 sequences, less than 60% of which occur a single time. Of the sample, roughly 12% is held by the ten largest clones. The sequenced sample consisted of sorted CD4+, CD8+, or CD8+CD57+ T cells (not recorded which) from PBMCs. These receptors were obtained from a human donor with aplastic anemia.

In its sample, this clonotype was seen a few times. The J gene is TRBJ2-3, the V gene TRBV24-1; 7 bases match TRBD1. The CDR3 is 15 residues long. With V trimmed by 0 bases and J by 4 bases, 3 bases remained unmatched. Germline CDR1 is KGHDR and CDR2 is SFDVKD. The DNA of the CDR3 is TGTGCCACCAGTGATTTGAAGGGGGCCCCAGATACGCAGTATTTT. The encoded protein is CATSDLKGAPDTQYF.

In this sample, this clonotype turned up many times. V and J are TRBV3-1 and TRBJ2-7, with D possibly TRBD2 on 6 matching bases. This CDR3 comprises 15 residues. V shed 0 bases and J shed 2 bases, with 11 bases lying between them. Germline V gene data show CDR1 as LGHDT and CDR2 as YNNKEL (reference sequence). The CDR3 coding sequence is TGTGCCAGCAGCCAAGAGAGCGGGTCACCCTACGAGCAGTACTTC. This codes for CASSQESGSPYEQYF.

There are many counts of this clonotype. V and J are TRBV9 and TRBJ2-1; 9 bases are shared with TRBD2. With V trimmed by 1 base and J by 7 bases, 6 bases remained unmatched. This CDR3 contains 15 residues. Germline CDR1 reads SGDLS; CDR2 reads YYNGEE. CDR3 in amino acids: CASSVWVAGVNEQFF. The CDR3 DNA reads TGTGCCAGCAGCGTATGGGTAGCGGGGGTTAATGAGCAGTTCTTC.

V gene TRBV29-1 combines with J gene TRBJ1-2; weak D call: TRBD1 (5 bases). The CDR3 sequence is 14 residues long. The V and J ends lost 1 base and 2 bases respectively, with 11 bases between them. CDR1 and CDR2 from the germline V gene are SQVTM and ANQGSEA. CDR3 amino acids: CSVEGRGRNYGYTF. The CDR3 DNA sequence: TGCAGCGTTGAAGGAAGGGGAAGGAACTATGGCTACACCTTC. Using reference TRBV29-1 and TRBJ1-2 for the parts outside the CDR3, the full variable domain is SAVISQKPSRDICQRGTSLTIQCQVDSQVTMMFWYRQQPGQSLTLIATANQGSEATYESGFVIDKFPISRPNLTFSTLTVSNMSPEDSSIYLCSVEGRGRNYGYTFGSGTRLTVV.

The chain recombines TRBV5-6 with TRBJ2-5, with D possibly being TRBD2 (6 bases). CDR3 size: 12 residues. V lost 4 bases, J lost 7 bases, and 11 bases lay in between. Germline V gives CDR1 SGHDT, CDR2 YYEEEE. The CDR3 DNA is TGTGCCAGCAGCCCCCCCGGGGGGACCCAGTACTTC. Encoded protein: CASSPPGGTQYF.